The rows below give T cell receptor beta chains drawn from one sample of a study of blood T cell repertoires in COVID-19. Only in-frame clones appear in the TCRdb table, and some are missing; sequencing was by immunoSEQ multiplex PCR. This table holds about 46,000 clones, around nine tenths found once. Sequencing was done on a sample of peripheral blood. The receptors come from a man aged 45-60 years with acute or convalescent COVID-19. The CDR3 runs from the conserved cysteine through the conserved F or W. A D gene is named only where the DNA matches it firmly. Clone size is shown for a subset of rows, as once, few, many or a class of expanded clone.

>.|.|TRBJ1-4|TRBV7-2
CASSAFGQGEKLFF
TGTGCCAGCAGCGCATTTGGGCAGGGGGAAAAACTGTTTTTT
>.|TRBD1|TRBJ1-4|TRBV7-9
CASSSHQGANEKLFF
TGTGCCAGCAGCTCCCACCAGGGGGCTAATGAAAAACTGTTTTTT
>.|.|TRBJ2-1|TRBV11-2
CASSLARWAPPGAYNEQFF
TGTGCCAGCAGCTTAGCACGTTGGGCTCCTCCAGGCGCCTACAATGAGCAGTTCTTC
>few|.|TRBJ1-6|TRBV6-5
CAASKGNSPLHF
TGTGCCGCCTCAAAGGGGAATTCACCCCTCCACTTT
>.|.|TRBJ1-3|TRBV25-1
CASSFYGTAGTIYF
TGTGCCAGCAGTTTCTACGGAACCGCGGGGACCATATATTTT
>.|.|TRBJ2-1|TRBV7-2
CASSPAGSAAYNEQFF
TGTGCCAGCAGCCCAGCGGGTAGTGCTGCCTACAATGAGCAGTTCTTC
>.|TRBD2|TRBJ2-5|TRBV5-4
CASSLDQRGGIQETQYF
TGTGCCAGCAGCTTGGATCAGCGGGGGGGAATCCAAGAGACCCAGTACTTC
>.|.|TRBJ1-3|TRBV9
CASSVGGGVYSGNTIYF
TGTGCCAGCAGCGTAGGAGGAGGGGTCTACTCTGGAAACACCATATATTTT
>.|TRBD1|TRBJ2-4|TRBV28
CASWTGPRRGNIQYF
TGTGCCAGTTGGACAGGGCCGAGGAGAGGAAACATTCAGTACTTC
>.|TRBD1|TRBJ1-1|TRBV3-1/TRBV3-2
CASSRQGQNTEAFF
TGTGCCAGCAGCCGACAGGGGCAGAACACTGAAGCTTTCTTT
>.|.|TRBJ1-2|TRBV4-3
CASSQDLGQTYGYTF
TGCGCCAGCAGCCAAGATCTTGGACAGACATATGGCTACACCTTC
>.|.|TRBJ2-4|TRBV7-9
CASGPEGGEGWDIQYF
TGTGCCAGCGGCCCGGAGGGCGGAGAGGGTTGGGACATTCAGTACTTC
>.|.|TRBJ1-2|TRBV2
CASRGGSRGYTF
TGTGCCAGTCGCGGGGGGTCCAGGGGCTACACCTTC
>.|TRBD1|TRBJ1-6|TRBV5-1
CASSEGQDNSPLHF
TGCGCCAGCAGCGAGGGACAGGATAATTCACCCCTCCACTTT
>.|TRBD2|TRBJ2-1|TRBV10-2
CASSETSGSGEQFF
TGCGCCAGCAGTGAGACTAGCGGGAGTGGTGAGCAGTTCTTC
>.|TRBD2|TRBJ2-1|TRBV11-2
CASSRGGNEQFF
TGTGCCAGCAGCCGGGGGGGCAATGAGCAGTTCTTC
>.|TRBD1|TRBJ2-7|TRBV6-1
CASRRGQGQYEQYF
TGTGCCAGCAGACGGGGACAGGGTCAATACGAGCAGTACTTC
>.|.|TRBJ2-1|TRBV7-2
CASSPKGGTLHEQFF
TGTGCCAGCAGCCCTAAGGGGGGGACTTTGCATGAGCAGTTCTTC
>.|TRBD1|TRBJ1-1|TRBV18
CASSPRTGGTEAFF
TGTGCCAGCTCACCGAGGACAGGGGGCACTGAAGCTTTCTTT
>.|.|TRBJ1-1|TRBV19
CASSIRFSESAEAFF
TGTGCCAGTAGTATAAGATTTTCGGAAAGCGCTGAAGCTTTCTTT
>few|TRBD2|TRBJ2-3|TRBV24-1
CATSGGTDTQYF
TGTGCCACAAGCGGGGGCACAGATACGCAGTATTTT
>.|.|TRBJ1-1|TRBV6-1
CASSEAPGNTEAFF
TGTGCCAGCAGTGAAGCGCCAGGGAACACTGAAGCTTTCTTT
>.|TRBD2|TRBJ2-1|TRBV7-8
CASSPILGGSSYNEQFF
TGTGCCAGCAGCCCCATTTTGGGGGGGAGCTCCTACAATGAGCAGTTCTTC
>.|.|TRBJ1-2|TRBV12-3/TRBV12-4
CASSPTTGYGYTF
TGTGCCAGCAGTCCCACAACAGGGTATGGCTACACCTTC
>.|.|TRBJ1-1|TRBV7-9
CASSLGRPTNEAFF
TGTGCCAGCAGCTTAGGCAGGCCAACGAATGAAGCTTTCTTT
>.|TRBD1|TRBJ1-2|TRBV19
CASSPHRGGGYTF
TGTGCCAGTAGTCCCCACAGGGGGGGAGGCTACACCTTC
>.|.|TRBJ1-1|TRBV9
CASSVGMVDSFNTEAFF
TGTGCCAGCAGCGTTGGGATGGTCGACAGTTTCAACACTGAAGCTTTCTTT
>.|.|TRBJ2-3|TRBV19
CASSGQGTDTQYF
TGTGCCAGTAGTGGGCAGGGAACAGATACGCAGTATTTT
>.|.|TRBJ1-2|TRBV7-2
CASSSYRSPDGYTF
TGTGCCAGCAGCTCGTACAGGAGCCCGGATGGCTACACCTTC
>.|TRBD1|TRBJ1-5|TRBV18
CASSFGQGQNQPQHF
TGTGCCAGCTCATTTGGACAGGGACAGAATCAGCCCCAGCATTTT